This T cell receptor beta chain was observed in a study of T cells after yellow fever vaccination (dated by TCRdb to about 2019). Background on the whole study: The SMART-Seq v4 Ultra Low Input RNA kit was used to prepare libraries from fractions with low cell numbers. Two healthy male donors, one aged 18 to 30 and one aged 30 to 39 years, were included in the cohort. To track T-cell clones before and after primary and booster YFV17D yellow fever vaccination, bulk TCR alpha and beta repertoires were sequenced longitudinally. Bulk PBMC replicates and cell subsets were isolated from blood drawn at multiple timepoints before and after both primary and secondary immunization. Results and caveats for the whole study, not just this receptor: Compared with the primary T-cell response, the secondary T-cell response was weaker but faster, peaking on day 5 rather than day 15. A small share of clonotypes occurred in both CD4 and CD8 compartments, likely arising from convergent recombination. After the booster, most clones that had expanded after primary vaccination were detected again (roughly 96% of CD4 and about 88% of CD8), suggesting broad maintenance of memory. The study included only a couple of donors, which limits how far the findings can be generalized. Because abundant contaminating clonotypes from the bulk population could be contained in FACS-sorted repertoires, computational filtering was required.

Reads for this sample came from an Illumina NovaSeq 6000. Synthesis of TCR cDNA relied on 5'RACE template switching, a step that introduced a universal primer site along with unique molecular identifiers. Priming of cDNA synthesis was performed from both the TCR alpha and TCR beta constant segments. Two PCR steps were used to amplify libraries, with sample barcodes and sequencing adapters being added in the second step. Sequencing of the libraries was done on either Illumina HiSeq 2500 (2x100 bp) or NovaSeq (2x150 bp). Turning to the authors' computational methods: Demultiplexing of reads and collapsing into UMI consensus sequences were performed with MIGEC, and V(D)J alignment was carried out with MiXCR. Using edgeR on replicate PBMC samples, clonotypes were called vaccine-responding if FDR was below 0.01 and the log2 fold change was above 5 up to day 15. Each bulk clonotype was labeled CD4 or CD8 based on which sequenced repertoire, CD4 or CD8, contained the clonotype at higher abundance. The raw public reads went through TCRdb reprocessing: fastp at Q25, MiXCR clone calling, in-frame beta chains kept. Identical CDR3 protein sequences are pooled into one entry, listed with their most common genes and DNA. Here the V and J calls rest on TCRdb's processing, not on the authors' analysis. Present in this sample are roughly 190,000 distinct CDR3 sequences, 11% of which were seen just once. Around 34% of the sample is in the top ten clones.

This clonotype was seen more than once but under ten times. The specificity of this receptor is unknown. The sample holds no much larger clone one base away, and base qualities are not on file. Read against the paper, the sample's treatment or condition label means: live attenuated yellow fever vaccine strain. A standard Ficoll-Paque protocol was used to isolate PBMCs from peripheral blood. Dynabeads CD4 and CD8 positive selection kits were used to isolate CD4 and CD8 T-cell fractions. TriZol was used to extract RNA from bulk PBMCs, from CD4 and CD8 fractions, and from dextramer-positive and dextramer-negative fractions. V drops 3 bases and J drops 3 bases, leaving 9 bases in between. The CDR3 spans 13 residues, from the cysteine through the phenylalanine. The only DNA kept is the CDR3, 39 bases in frame from the first base.

Sample: CD8+ T cells sorted from PBMCs, taken 15 days after the yellow fever booster vaccination. The rearrangement combines TRBV12-3 or TRBV12-4 with TRBJ2-7; the D gene cannot be named for sure. This clonotype was obtained from a man in his late teens or twenties who received the YFV17D yellow fever vaccine. In nucleotide form, the sequence is TGTGCCAGCAGTTTGAGGCTTTTCTACGAGCAGTACTTC. Protein translation: CASSLRLFYEQYF.